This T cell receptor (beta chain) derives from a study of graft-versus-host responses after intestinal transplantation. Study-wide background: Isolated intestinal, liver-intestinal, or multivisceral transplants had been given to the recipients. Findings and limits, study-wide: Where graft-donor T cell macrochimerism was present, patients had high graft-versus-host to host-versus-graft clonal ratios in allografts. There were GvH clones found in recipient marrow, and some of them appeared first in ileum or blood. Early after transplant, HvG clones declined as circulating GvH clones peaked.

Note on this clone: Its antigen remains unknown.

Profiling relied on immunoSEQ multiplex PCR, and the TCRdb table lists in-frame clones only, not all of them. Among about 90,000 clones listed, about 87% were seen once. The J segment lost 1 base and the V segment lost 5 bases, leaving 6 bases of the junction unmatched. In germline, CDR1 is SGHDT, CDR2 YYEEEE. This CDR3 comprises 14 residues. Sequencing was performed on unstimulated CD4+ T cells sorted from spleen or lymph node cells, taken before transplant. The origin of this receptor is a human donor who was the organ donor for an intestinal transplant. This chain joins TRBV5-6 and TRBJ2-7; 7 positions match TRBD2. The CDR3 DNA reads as TGTGCCAGCAGGCGTGGGGGGGGATCCTACGAGCAGTACTTC. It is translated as CASRRGGGSYEQYF.